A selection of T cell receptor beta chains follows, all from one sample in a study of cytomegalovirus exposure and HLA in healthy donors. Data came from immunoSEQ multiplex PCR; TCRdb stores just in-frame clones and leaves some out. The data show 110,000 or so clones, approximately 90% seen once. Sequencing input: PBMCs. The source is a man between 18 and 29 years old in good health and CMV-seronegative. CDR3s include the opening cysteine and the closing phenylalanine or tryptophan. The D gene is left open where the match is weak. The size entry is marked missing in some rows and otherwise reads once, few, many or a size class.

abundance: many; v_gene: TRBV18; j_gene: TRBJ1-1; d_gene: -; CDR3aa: CASSPTGDTEAFF; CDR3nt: TGTGCCAGCTCCCCTACAGGAGACACTGAAGCTTTCTTT
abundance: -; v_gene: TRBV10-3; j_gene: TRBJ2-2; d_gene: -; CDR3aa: CAIYTGTLSNTGELFF; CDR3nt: TGTGCCATTTATACCGGGACTCTTAGTAACACCGGGGAGCTGTTTTTT
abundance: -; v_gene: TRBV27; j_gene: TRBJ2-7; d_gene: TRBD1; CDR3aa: CASSIGQGSLEQYF; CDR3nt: TGTGCCAGCAGCATTGGACAGGGGTCCCTCGAGCAGTACTTC
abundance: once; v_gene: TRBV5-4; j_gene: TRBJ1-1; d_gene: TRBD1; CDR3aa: CASILTGGNTEAFF; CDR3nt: TGTGCCAGCATCCTGACAGGGGGAAACACTGAAGCTTTCTTT
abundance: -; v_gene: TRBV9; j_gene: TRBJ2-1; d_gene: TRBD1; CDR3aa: CASSVEGTGGSEQFF; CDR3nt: TGTGCCAGCAGCGTAGAAGGGACAGGGGGCTCTGAGCAGTTCTTC
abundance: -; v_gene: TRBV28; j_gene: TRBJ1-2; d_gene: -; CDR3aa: CASSLQGRNYGYTF; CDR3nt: TGTGCCAGCAGTTTACAGGGCCGGAACTATGGCTACACCTTC
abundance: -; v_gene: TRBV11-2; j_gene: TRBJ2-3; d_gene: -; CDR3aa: CASSLASVTDTQYF; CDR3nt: TGTGCCAGCAGCTTAGCATCGGTTACAGATACGCAGTATTTT
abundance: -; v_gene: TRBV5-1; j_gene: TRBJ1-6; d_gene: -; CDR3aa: CASSITVTDSPLHF; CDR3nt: TGCGCCAGCAGCATTACGGTTACTGATTCACCCCTCCACTTT
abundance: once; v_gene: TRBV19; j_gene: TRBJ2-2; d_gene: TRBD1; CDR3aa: CASSTIGTVNTGELFF; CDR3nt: TGTGCCAGTAGTACGATTGGGACAGTGAACACCGGGGAGCTGTTTTTT
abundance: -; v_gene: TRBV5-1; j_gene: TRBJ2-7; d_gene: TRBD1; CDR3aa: CASRKTRDRDYEQYF; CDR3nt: TGCGCCAGCAGAAAAACCCGGGACAGGGACTACGAGCAGTACTTC
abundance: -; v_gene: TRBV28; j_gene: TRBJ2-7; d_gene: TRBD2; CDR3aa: CASRVPGLAGGGSYEQYF; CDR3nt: TGTGCCAGCAGGGTTCCGGGACTAGCGGGAGGGGGCTCCTACGAGCAGTACTTC
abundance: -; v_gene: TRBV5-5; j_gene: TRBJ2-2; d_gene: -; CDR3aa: CASSFAGFGTGELFF; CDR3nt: TGTGCCAGCAGCTTCGCGGGTTTCGGGACCGGGGAGCTGTTTTTT
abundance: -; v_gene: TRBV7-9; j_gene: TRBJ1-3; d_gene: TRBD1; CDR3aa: CASSQGASGNTIYF; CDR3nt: TGTGCCAGCTCACAGGGGGCGTCCGGAAACACCATATATTTT
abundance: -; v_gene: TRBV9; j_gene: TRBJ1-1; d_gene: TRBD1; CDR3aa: CASSVGGTGATEAFF; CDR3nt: TGTGCCAGCAGCGTAGGCGGGACAGGGGCCACTGAAGCTTTCTTT
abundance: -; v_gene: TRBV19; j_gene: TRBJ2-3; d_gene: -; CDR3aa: CASRGQGGTDTQYF; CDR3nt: TGTGCCAGCCGGGGGCAGGGGGGCACAGATACGCAGTATTTT
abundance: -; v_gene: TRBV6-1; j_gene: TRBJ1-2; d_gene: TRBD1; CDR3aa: CASSDWTGYGYTF; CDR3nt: TGTGCCAGCAGTGATTGGACAGGCTATGGCTACACCTTC
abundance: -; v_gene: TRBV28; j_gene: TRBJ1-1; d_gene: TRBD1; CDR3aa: CASSLGGQGGMNTEAFF; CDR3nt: TGTGCCAGCAGTTTGGGGGGACAGGGGGGCATGAACACTGAAGCTTTCTTT
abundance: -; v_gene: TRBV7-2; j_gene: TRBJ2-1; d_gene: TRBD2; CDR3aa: CASSFLAGINEQFF; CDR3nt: TGTGCCAGCAGCTTCTTAGCGGGGATCAATGAGCAGTTCTTC
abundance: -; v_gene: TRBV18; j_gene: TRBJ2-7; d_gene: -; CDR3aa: CASSPSTSSFNEQYF; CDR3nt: TGTGCCAGCTCACCAAGTACTAGCAGCTTCAACGAGCAGTACTTC
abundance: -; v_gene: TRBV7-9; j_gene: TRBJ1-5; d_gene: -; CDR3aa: CASSLGGQGGNQPQHF; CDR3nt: TGTGCCAGCAGCTTAGGGGGGCAGGGAGGGAATCAGCCCCAGCATTTT